This TCR beta chain was captured by sequencing in a study of T cell repertoires in cytomegalovirus infection. Study-level background: In the study, CMV epitopes included recently identified HLA-C-restricted and well-studied HLA-B-restricted ones. Broader study findings: CMV-specific TCR beta clonotypes restricted by HLA-C were the ones dominating the ex vivo response. There were carriers of CMV plus the relevant HLA, and cumulative public TCR beta family frequency identified them.

V was clipped by 4 bases and J by 4 bases; unmatched bases: 5. The CDR3 contains 16 residues. Germline loops: CDR1 MNHEY, CDR2 SVGEGT. TCRdb processed the reads anew with MiXCR; each CDR3 protein has one entry. This sample yields around 300,000 distinct CDR3 sequences, of which 20% to 30% are seen a single time; roughly 13% belongs to the top ten. As to this clonotype: Its antigen is still unknown.

The chain employs TRBV6-2 or TRBV6-3 and TRBJ2-3, with TRBD2 matching 13 bases. This sequence was found in a human donor in good health (CMV status not recorded). Some clones in this sample may be carry-over from other donors' samples. Sequences were derived from cultured PBMCs, sampled from culture after CMV antigen stimulation. CDR3 amino acids: CASSLILAGGADTQYF. In nucleotides, the CDR3 is TGTGCCAGCAGTTTGATACTAGCGGGAGGGGCAGATACGCAGTATTTT.